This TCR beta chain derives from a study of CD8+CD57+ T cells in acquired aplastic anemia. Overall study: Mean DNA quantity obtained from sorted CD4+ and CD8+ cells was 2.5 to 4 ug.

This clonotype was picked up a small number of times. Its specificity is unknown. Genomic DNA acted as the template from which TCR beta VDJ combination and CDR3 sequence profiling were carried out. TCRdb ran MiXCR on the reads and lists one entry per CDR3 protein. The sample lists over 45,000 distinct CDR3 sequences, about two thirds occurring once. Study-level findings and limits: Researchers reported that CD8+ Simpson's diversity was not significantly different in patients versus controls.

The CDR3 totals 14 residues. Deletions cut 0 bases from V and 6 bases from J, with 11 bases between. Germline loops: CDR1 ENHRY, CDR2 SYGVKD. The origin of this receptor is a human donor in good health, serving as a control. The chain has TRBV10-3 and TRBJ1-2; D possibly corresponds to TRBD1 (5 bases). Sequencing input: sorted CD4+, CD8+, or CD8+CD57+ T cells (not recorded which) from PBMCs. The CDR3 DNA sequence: TGTGCCATCAGTGAGTCGTGGGGGGGTCATGGCTACACCTTC. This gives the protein CAISESWGGHGYTF.